This TCR beta chain was sequenced for a study of blood T cell repertoires in COVID-19 (TCRdb year 2020). Describing the broader study: Samples covering the acute and convalescent phases of COVID-19 were provided by collaborators in the United States, Italy and Spain. The material from the prospective study consisted of cDNA or gDNA derived from T cells, B-cell-depleted T cells, or PBMCs. The dataset comprised deeply sampled blood TCRbeta repertoires from subjects exposed to, actively infected with, or recovered from COVID-19. The repertoires were released in a freely available public database meant as a resource for research on the immune response to SARS-CoV-2. Samples came from the ongoing ImmuneRACE study (first 160 participants) plus 1,254 subjects from 6 global collaborators. Nearly every sample came with metadata listing a de-identified subject ID, COVID-19 status, age in years and sex. Where available, HLA class I and class II types were taken from metadata supplied by the sample provider and were not determined by assay-based typing. What the research found in general, with its limitations: How much clinical and demographic metadata was included differed by source and by participant, and the metadata was provided uncurated.

The immunoSEQ Assay, a bias-controlled multiplex PCR, was used to amplify TCRbeta CDR3 regions from genomic DNA. Turning to the authors' computational methods: The number of nucleated cells in each sample was estimated by amplification of reference gene primers within the assay. To quantify the absolute abundance of each unique TCRbeta CDR3 rearrangement, sequence reads were collapsed and filtered. For each sample, productive Simpson clonality was calculated as the square root of Simpson's diversity index across productive rearrangements. This immuneACCESS table, as held by TCRdb, lists in-frame sequences with V and J called but not all clones. Of the missing ones, under half trace to an unresolved V gene in checked studies; the others have no known cause. The V and J calls and clone size are taken from that table; D and trimming were inferred from the DNA. This sample gives 200,000 to 250,000 clones in total; about 85% of them show up just once. The ten top clones hold approximately 0.89% of the sample.

V was cut back by 4 bases and J by 8 bases, leaving a gap of 12 bases between them. According to the germline V gene, CDR1 reads SGHAT and CDR2 reads FQNNGV. The CDR3 sequence holds 14 residues, the cysteine and phenylalanine included. Only the CDR3 portion is preserved as DNA: 42 bases, with reading frame beginning at the first base. Whole blood was collected in K2EDTA tubes by collaborating institutions according to the institutions' own protocols. Collaborator samples were shipped for TCRbeta analysis as frozen whole blood, isolated PBMCs, or DNA extracted from either sample type. For this clone: The clone's antigen remains unknown. The input lacks base qualities; no much larger clone sits a single base away.

The chain employs TRBV11-2 and TRBJ1-6; a weak D assignment points to TRBD1 (5 bases agree). Material for sequencing was peripheral blood. This sequence was found in a man between 35 and 55 years old with acute or convalescent COVID-19. The DNA is TGTGCCAGCAGCTCAGTGGGGGGTTATTCACCCCTCCACTTT. Translated, it gives CASSSVGGYSPLHF.